Below, one TCR beta chain is given with its context. Its antigen is undetermined. These data originate in a study of cytotoxic CD8 clonotypes in ibrutinib-treated CLL. Whole-study context: Sequencing produced an average of around 260,000 productive templates and 85,000 to 100,000 productive rearrangements per sample. Overall study findings and caveats: Clonality showed a rise at ibrutinib response that reversed toward baseline at progression. Public clonotypes occurred uncommonly; on treatment, they contracted or remained stable.

TCRdb keeps only in-frame clones here, not all; method: immunoSEQ multiplex PCR. This repertoire shows approximately 190,000 clones, roughly 65% found once; its top ten account for roughly 5.8%. Per germline, CDR1 SGHVS and CDR2 FQNEAQ. The CDR3 extends over 12 amino acids. V was clipped by 6 bases and J by 6 bases, with 11 bases between them. Roughly 2.2 micrograms of genomic DNA from cryopreserved PBMCs went into TCR beta libraries. The receptor's source is a human donor with chronic lymphocytic leukemia. The rearrangement joins TRBV7-8 to TRBJ1-1, with D maybe TRBD1 (6 bases). The sample here was PBMCs, taken after 12 months of ibrutinib treatment. CDR3 in amino acids: CASRGQKPEAFF. The CDR3 nucleotides are TGTGCCAGCAGAGGACAGAAACCTGAAGCTTTCTTT.